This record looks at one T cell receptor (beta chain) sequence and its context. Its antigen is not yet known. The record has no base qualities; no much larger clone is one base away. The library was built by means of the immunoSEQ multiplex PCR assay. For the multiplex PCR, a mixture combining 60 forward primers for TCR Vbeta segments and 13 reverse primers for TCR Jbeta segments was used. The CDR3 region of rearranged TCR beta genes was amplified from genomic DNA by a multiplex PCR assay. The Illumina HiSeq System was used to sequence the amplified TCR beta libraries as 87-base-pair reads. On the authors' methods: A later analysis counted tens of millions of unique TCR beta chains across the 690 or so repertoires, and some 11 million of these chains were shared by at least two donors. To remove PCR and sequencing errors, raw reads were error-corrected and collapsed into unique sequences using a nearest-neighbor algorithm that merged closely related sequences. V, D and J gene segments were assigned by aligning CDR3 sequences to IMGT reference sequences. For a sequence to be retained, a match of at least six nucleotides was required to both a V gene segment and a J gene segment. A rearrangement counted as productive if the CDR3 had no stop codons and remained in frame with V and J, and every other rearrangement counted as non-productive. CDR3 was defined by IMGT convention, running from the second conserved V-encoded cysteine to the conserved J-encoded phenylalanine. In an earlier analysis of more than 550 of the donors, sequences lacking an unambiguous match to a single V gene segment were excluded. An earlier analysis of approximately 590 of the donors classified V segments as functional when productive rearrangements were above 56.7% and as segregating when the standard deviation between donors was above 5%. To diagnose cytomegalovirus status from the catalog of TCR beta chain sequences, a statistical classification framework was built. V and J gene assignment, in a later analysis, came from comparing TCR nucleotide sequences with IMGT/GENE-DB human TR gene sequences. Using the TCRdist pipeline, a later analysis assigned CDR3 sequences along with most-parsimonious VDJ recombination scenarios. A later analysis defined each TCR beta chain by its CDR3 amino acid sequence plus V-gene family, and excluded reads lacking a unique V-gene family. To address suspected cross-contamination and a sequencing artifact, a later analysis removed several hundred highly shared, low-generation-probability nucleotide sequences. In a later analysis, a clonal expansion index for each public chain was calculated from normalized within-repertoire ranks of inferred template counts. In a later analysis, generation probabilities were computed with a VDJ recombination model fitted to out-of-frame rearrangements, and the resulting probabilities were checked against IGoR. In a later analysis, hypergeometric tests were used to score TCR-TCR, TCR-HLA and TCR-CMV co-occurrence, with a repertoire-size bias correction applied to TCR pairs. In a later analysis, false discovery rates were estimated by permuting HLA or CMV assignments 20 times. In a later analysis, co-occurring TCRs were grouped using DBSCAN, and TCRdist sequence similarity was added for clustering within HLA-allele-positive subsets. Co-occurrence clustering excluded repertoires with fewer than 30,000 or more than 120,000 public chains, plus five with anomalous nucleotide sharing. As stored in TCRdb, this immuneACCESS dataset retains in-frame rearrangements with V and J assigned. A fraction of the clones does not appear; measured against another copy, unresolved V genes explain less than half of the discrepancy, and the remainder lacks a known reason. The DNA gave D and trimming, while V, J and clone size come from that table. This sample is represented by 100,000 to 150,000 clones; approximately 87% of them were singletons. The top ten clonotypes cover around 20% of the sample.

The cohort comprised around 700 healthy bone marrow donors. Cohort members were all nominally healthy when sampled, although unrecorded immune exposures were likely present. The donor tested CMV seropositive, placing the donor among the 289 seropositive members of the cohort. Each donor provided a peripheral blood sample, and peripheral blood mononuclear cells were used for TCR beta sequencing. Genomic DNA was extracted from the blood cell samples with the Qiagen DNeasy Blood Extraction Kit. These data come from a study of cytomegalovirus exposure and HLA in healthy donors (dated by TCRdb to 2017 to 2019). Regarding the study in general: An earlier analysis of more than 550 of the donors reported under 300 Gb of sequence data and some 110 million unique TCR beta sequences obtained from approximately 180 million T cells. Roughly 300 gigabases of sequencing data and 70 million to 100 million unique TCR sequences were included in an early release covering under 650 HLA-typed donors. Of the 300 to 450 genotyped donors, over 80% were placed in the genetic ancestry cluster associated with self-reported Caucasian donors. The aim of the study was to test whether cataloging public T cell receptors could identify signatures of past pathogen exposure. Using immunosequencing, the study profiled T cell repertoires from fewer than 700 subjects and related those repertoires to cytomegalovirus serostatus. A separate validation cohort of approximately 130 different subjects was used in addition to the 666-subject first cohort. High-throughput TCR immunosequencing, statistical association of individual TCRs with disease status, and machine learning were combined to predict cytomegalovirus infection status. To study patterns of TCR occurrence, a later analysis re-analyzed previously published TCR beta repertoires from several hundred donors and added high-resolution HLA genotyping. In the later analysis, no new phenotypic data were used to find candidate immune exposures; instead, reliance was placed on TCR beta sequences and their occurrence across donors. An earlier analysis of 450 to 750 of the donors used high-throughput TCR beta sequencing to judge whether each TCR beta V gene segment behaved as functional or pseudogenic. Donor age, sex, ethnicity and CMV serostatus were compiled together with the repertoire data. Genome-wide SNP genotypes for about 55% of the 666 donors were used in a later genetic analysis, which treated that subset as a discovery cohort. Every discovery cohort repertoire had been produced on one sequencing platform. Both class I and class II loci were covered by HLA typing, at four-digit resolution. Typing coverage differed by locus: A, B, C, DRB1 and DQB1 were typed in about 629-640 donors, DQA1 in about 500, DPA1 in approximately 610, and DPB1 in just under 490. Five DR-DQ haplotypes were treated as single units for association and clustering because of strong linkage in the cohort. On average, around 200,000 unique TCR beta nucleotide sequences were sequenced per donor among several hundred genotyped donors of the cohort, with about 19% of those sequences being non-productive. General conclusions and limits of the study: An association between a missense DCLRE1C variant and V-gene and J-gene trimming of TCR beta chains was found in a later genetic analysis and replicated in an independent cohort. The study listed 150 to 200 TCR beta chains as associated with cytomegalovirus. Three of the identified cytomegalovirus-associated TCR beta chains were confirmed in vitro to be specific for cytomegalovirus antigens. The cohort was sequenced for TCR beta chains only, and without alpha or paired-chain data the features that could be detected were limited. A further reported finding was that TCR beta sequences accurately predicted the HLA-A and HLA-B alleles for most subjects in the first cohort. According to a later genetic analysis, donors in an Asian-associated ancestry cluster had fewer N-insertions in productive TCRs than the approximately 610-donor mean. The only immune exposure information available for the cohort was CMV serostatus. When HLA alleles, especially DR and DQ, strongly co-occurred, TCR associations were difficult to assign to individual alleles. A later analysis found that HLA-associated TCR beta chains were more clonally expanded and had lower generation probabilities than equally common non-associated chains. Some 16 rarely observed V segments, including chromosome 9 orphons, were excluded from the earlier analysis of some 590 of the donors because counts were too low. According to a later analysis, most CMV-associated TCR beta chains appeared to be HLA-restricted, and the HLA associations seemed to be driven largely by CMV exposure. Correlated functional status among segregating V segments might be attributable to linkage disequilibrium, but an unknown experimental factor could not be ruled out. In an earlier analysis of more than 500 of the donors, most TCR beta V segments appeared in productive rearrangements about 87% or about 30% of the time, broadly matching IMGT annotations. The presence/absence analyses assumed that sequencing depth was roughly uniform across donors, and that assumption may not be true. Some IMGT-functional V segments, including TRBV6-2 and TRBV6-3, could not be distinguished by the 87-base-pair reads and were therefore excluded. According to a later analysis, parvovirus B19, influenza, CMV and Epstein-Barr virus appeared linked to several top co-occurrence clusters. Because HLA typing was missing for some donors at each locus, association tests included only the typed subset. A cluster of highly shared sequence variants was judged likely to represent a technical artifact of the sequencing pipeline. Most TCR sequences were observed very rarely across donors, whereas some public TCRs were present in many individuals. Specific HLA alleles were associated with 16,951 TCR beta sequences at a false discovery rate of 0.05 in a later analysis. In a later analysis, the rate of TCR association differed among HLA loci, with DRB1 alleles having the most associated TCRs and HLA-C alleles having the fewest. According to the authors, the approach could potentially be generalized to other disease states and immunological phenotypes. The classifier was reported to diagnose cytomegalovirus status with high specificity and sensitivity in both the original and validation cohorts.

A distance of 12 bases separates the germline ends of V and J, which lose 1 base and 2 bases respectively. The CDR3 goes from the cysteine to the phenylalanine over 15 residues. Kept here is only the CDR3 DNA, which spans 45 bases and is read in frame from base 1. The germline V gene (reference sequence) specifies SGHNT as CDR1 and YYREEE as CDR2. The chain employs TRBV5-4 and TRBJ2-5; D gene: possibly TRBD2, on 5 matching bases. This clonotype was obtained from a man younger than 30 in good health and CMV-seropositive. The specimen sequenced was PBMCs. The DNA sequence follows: TGTGCCAGCAGCTTGAGGCAGGACTTACAAGAGACCCAGTACTTC. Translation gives CASSLRQDLQETQYF.